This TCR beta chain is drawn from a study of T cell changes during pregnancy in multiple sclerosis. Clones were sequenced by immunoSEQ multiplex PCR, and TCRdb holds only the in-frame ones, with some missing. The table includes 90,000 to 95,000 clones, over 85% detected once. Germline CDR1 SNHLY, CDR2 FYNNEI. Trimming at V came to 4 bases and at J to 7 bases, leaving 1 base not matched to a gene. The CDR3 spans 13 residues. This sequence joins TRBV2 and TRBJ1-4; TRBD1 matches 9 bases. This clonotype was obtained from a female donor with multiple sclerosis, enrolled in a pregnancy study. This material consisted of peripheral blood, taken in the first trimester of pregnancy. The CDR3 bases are TGTGCCAGCAGTGGGACAGGGGTTGAAAAACTGTTTTTT. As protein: CASSGTGVEKLFF.